This T cell receptor beta chain was obtained from a study of T-cell memory formation after mild COVID-19. Study background: TCR clusters were mostly confined to one donor each.

The CDR3 spans 15 residues. Germline V gene data show CDR1 as KGHSH and CDR2 as LQKENI. Trimming shortened V by 3 bases and J by 3 bases, and 14 bases separated the two germline ends. Constant-segment primers and 5'RACE yielded cDNA libraries for TCR alpha and TCR beta, each carrying sample barcodes and UMIs. Via MiXCR, TCRdb re-called the 5' RACE reads, giving one row per CDR3 protein. The sample contains roughly 150,000 distinct CDR3 sequences, over 10% of which appear only once. Material: PBMCs or a T cell subset sorted from them (not recorded which). The chain couples TRBV18 to TRBJ1-2; unclear D gene. The sequence derives from a man between 18 and 29 years old who had mild COVID-19 (a few samples of this study predate the infection). Cell type and time point are not known. The CDR3 nucleotides are TGTGCCAGCTCACCCGGAGTCGCTACAGACTATGGCTACACCTTC. Translated, it gives CASSPGVATDYGYTF.